One sample yielded the 32 T cell receptor beta chains listed below, sequenced in a study of early T cells in non-severe SARS-CoV-2 infection. TCRdb redid the calling of the 5' RACE reads with MiXCR, one entry per CDR3 protein. The sample consists of around 60,000 distinct CDR3 sequences, about 12% of them appearing once. The sample comprised whole blood. The origin of the receptors is an adult who was a healthcare worker with PCR-confirmed SARS-CoV-2 infection or an uninfected control (not recorded which).

This clonotype was seen a handful of times. Here the CDR3 DNA reads TGCAGTGCTCACCCCGGGTTCATACCGCTAGCGGTACACAATGAGCAGTTCTTC. Residues: CSAHPGFIPLAVHNEQFF. The rearrangement links TRBV20-1 to TRBJ2-1, with TRBD2 matching over 7 bases. The V segment lost 5 bases and the J segment 5 bases; nucleotides outside the gene matches: 21. CDR3 length: 18 amino acids. Germline V gene lookup returns CDR1 DFQATT and CDR2 SNEGSKA (reference sequence).

This clonotype was detected ten times or more. The chain couples TRBV11-2 to TRBJ2-1, with 7 nucleotides matching TRBD1. CDR1 is SGHAT and CDR2 is FQNNGV in the germline V gene. The V segment lost 8 bases and the J segment 7 bases; nucleotides outside the gene matches: 8. The CDR3 is 13 residues long. CDR3 sequence reads: CASGRDSLNEQFF. As DNA, the CDR3 is TGTGCCAGCGGCCGGGACAGTCTAAATGAGCAGTTCTTC.

In its sample, this clonotype was seen many times. The rearrangement joins TRBV2 to TRBJ1-2; TRBD1 agrees at 9 bases. CDR3 length equals 15 residues. V trimming: 7 bases; J trimming: 4 bases; junction bases outside the gene matches: 10. CDR1 and CDR2 (germline): SNHLY, FYNNEI. Here the CDR3 reads CASIGPRTGAYGYTF. CDR3 nucleotide sequence: TGTGCCAGCATCGGACCCCGGACAGGGGCCTATGGCTACACCTTC.

This clonotype was found a few times. The V call is TRBV7-9, the J call TRBJ1-3; 7 bases agree with TRBD1. This CDR3 contains 15 residues. Germline V CDR1 and CDR2: SEHNR, FQNEAQ (reference sequence). V lost 6 bases to trimming and J lost 0 bases; unmatched junction nucleotides: 5. The DNA of the CDR3 is TGTGCCAGCAGACCGACAGGGAGCTCTGGAAACACCATATATTTT. Translated: CASRPTGSSGNTIYF. Complete variable domain (other parts from reference TRBV7-9 and TRBJ1-3): DTGVSQNPRHKITKRGQNVTFRCDPISEHNRLYWYRQTLGQGPEFLTYFQNEAQLEKSRLLSDRFSAERPKGSFSTLEIQRTEQGDSAMYLCASRPTGSSGNTIYFGEGSWLTVV.

The V and J genes are TRBV7-9 and TRBJ1-6; D unresolved. The CDR3 length is 12 residues. Between the trimmed V and J ends, which lost 3 bases and 8 bases, there was a span of 5 bases. Germline lookup yields CDR1 SEHNR and CDR2 FQNEAQ (reference sequence). This chain's CDR3 is CASSFVYSPLHF. Here the CDR3 DNA reads TGTGCCAGCAGCTTCGTGTATTCACCCCTCCACTTT.

A few counts support this clonotype. The J gene is TRBJ1-6, the V gene TRBV4-2, with a tentative D call TRBD1 (5 bases). Germline CDR1 is LGHNA and CDR2 is YNFKEQ. Trimming removed 0 bases at V and 3 bases at J, with 6 bases between. CDR3 length equals 15 residues. This CDR3 is CASSQEGVYNSPLHF. For the CDR3, the DNA is TGTGCCAGCAGCCAAGAAGGGGTCTATAATTCACCCCTCCACTTT.

This clonotype has just a few counts. The chain joins TRBV20-1 to TRBJ1-2; D unclear. Trimming took 7 bases from V and 2 from J, leaving 14 bases between them. The CDR3 runs 13 residues. Germline V gives CDR1 DFQATT, CDR2 SNEGSKA (reference sequence). Here the CDR3 reads CSGTGMPNYGYTF. The CDR3 DNA follows: TGCAGTGGGACTGGGATGCCGAACTATGGCTACACCTTC.

This clonotype was seen many times. The rearrangement joins TRBV24-1 to TRBJ2-3; the match to TRBD2 covers 8 bases. V dropped 3 bases and J dropped 4; count of bases not matched to a gene: 8. Germline V gene data show CDR1 as KGHDR and CDR2 as SFDVKD. The CDR3 spans 16 residues. This CDR3 reads CATSDPAGDGSDTQYF. The CDR3 coding sequence is TGTGCCACCAGTGATCCAGCGGGAGATGGGTCAGATACGCAGTATTTT.

This clonotype occurred many times. This rearrangement joins TRBV29-1 to TRBJ1-1, with D possibly TRBD1 on 6 matching bases. V was trimmed by 6 bases and J by 4 bases, leaving 18 bases between them. Germline V gene sequence: CDR1 SQVTM, CDR2 ANQGSEA. The CDR3 extends over 14 amino acids. The CDR3 sequence: CSVTGTVPLTEAFF. The CDR3 region has the DNA TGCAGCGTCACAGGGACGGTCCCCCTCACTGAAGCTTTCTTT.

This clonotype appeared many times. V gene TRBV7-9 combines with J gene TRBJ2-3; 8 bases map to TRBD2. The V and J ends lost 1 base and 4 bases, in that order; junction bases with no gene match: 4. This CDR3 has 15 residues. The germline V gene encodes CDR1 SEHNR and CDR2 FQNEAQ (reference sequence). The CDR3 DNA sequence: TGTGCCAGCAGCTTAGGAGCGGGGGAGGCAGATACGCAGTATTTT. This encodes CASSLGAGEADTQYF.

Concerning this clonotype: Being one base from a much bigger clone, this may be a read error. The rearrangement uses TRBV29-1 and TRBJ2-1; maybe TRBD1 (6 bases). Per the germline V gene, CDR1 is SQVTM and CDR2 is ANQGSEA. This CDR3 has 10 residues. As DNA, the CDR3 is TGCAGCGTTTGGGACAATGAGCAGTCCTTC. It is translated as CSVWDNEQSF.

The chain combines TRBV7-2 with TRBJ1-1; D remains ambiguous. CDR3 length: 11 residues. V lost 5 bases and J lost 11, with 12 bases in between. Looked up from germline, CDR1 is SGHTA and CDR2 is FQGNSA. This CDR3 is CASSQAARAFF. CDR3 DNA sequence: TGTGCCAGCAGCCAGGCGGCGCGTGCTTTCTTT.

Ten or more counts support this clonotype. The rearrangement uses TRBV6-6 and TRBJ1-2; a possible D gene is TRBD1 (5 bases). V lost 1 base and J lost 7, with 16 bases in between. Germline V CDR1 and CDR2: MNHNY, SVGAGI (reference sequence). The CDR3 covers 15 residues. CDR3 DNA: TGTGCCAGCAGTTACTTAATCAGGGTTCAGGCTGGCTACACCTTC. Amino acids: CASSYLIRVQAGYTF.

Many counts were recorded for this clonotype. The chain is built from TRBV13 and TRBJ2-5; 10 bases agree with TRBD1. Trimming took 5 bases from V and 5 from J; bases not matched to a gene: 5. The CDR3 extends over 14 amino acids. Germline V gene data show CDR1 as PRHDT and CDR2 as FYEKMQ (reference sequence). The CDR3 DNA reads as TGTGCCAGCAGCCCGGGACAGGGGATGGAGACCCAGTACTTC. Protein product: CASSPGQGMETQYF.

This clonotype was found many times. This chain uses TRBV29-1 with TRBJ1-2, with D unclear. The CDR3 consists of 13 residues. The germline CDR1 and CDR2 sequences are SQVTM and ANQGSEA. Trimming took off 4 bases at V and 7 bases at J, with 16 bases between the two ends. The CDR3 here is CSVVGAGAGGYTF. CDR3 DNA: TGCAGCGTTGTCGGTGCGGGCGCCGGTGGCTACACCTTC.

This clonotype was observed a few times. CDR3 in amino acids: CASSLVGWGSNYGYTF. Written as DNA, the CDR3 is TGTGCCAGCAGCTTGGTGGGGTGGGGATCTAACTATGGCTACACCTTC. This chain connects TRBV5-6 to TRBJ1-2; D is unclear. V gave up 0 bases and J gave up 0 bases, with 12 bases separating them. The CDR3 contains 16 residues. Germline V CDR1 and CDR2: SGHDT, YYEEEE.

The chain employs TRBV6-6 and TRBJ2-7; the match to TRBD2 covers 10 bases. J lost 2 bases, V lost 5 bases, and 3 bases had no gene match. The V gene's germline CDR1 is MNHNY and CDR2 SVGAGI (reference sequence). The CDR3 contains 14 residues. CDR3 DNA sequence: TGTGCCAGCAGTCAGCTAGCGGGGGCCTACGAGCAGTACTTC. It yields the protein CASSQLAGAYEQYF.

The genes are TRBV28 and TRBJ1-5; perhaps TRBD1 as D (5 bases). The V gene's germline CDR1 is MDHEN and CDR2 SYDVKM. The CDR3 is 14 residues long. V was cut by 2 bases and J by 4 bases, with 9 bases left in between. The CDR3 is CASSLMGPNQPQHF. The CDR3 region has the DNA TGTGCCAGCAGTTTAATGGGACCTAATCAGCCCCAGCATTTT.

This clonotype was found many times. The V call is TRBV11-2, the J call TRBJ2-5; D unresolved. Trimming removed 3 bases from V and 7 bases from J, with 12 bases in between. CDR1 and CDR2 (germline): SGHAT, FQNNGV. CDR3 length: 13 residues. This CDR3 reads CASSFLGSGTQYF. The CDR3 DNA reads TGTGCCAGCAGCTTTCTGGGGTCGGGGACCCAGTACTTC.

This clonotype was found a few times. The chain employs TRBV12-3 or TRBV12-4 and TRBJ1-1; D is undetermined. The CDR3 runs to 15 residues. Between the trimmed V and J ends, which lost 2 bases and 0 bases, there was a span of 10 bases. The CDR3 bases are TGTGCCAGCAGTTTAAGGGTGGGGTTGAACACTGAAGCTTTCTTT. Its translation: CASSLRVGLNTEAFF.

The genes are TRBV20-1 and TRBJ2-5, with 10 bases that match TRBD2. Germline assignment: CDR1 DFQATT and CDR2 SNEGSKA (reference sequence). The trim removed 6 bases at V and 5 bases at J, leaving 12 bases unmatched. This CDR3 spans 15 amino acids. CDR3 coding DNA: TGCAGTGCCCCCGGAGCGGGAGGGATTGTGGAGACCCAGTACTTC. The encoded protein is CSAPGAGGIVETQYF.

The genes are TRBV5-1 and TRBJ1-4, with D hard to call. From germline, CDR1 is SGHRS and CDR2 YFSETQ. V was trimmed by 0 bases and J by 7 bases, leaving 10 bases between them. This CDR3 region has 14 residues. The CDR3, as DNA: TGCGCCAGCAGCTTGGCCGTCGGGAGTGAAAAACTGTTTTTT. Amino acid sequence: CASSLAVGSEKLFF.

This clonotype was seen ten or more times. The chain couples TRBV10-3 to TRBJ2-3; TRBD2 matches 13 bases. The germline CDR1 and CDR2 sequences are ENHRY and SYGVKD. Trimming at V came to 5 bases and at J to 3 bases, leaving 5 bases not matched to a gene. The CDR3 is 16 residues long. The CDR3, as DNA: TGTGCCATCAGTCAACTAGCGGGGGGGCTAACAGATACGCAGTATTTT. This encodes CAISQLAGGLTDTQYF.

This clonotype was seen many times. V usage is TRBV24-1 and J usage is TRBJ2-2; D might be TRBD2 (5 bases). This CDR3 has 15 amino acids. Germline V gene data show CDR1 as KGHDR and CDR2 as SFDVKD. V was cut by 9 bases and J by 4 bases, with 17 bases left in between. CDR3 sequence reads: CATSSGIGSTGELFF. CDR3 nucleotide sequence: TGTGCCACCTCCTCCGGGATAGGGAGCACCGGGGAGCTGTTTTTT.

This chain connects TRBV29-1 to TRBJ2-5; D might be TRBD1 (6 bases). The V and J ends lost 3 bases and 4 bases respectively, with 24 bases between them. The CDR3 extends over 17 amino acids. Germline CDR1 SQVTM, CDR2 ANQGSEA. The CDR3 loop reads CSVDFSGGAGLGETQYF. The CDR3 coding sequence is TGCAGCGTTGACTTTTCTGGGGGCGCTGGTCTAGGAGAGACCCAGTACTTC.

V and J are TRBV7-3 and TRBJ2-7; possibly TRBD2 for D (5 bases). Between the trimmed V and J ends, which lost 3 bases and 4 bases, there was a span of 10 bases. Looked up from germline, CDR1 is SGHTA and CDR2 is FQGTGA. This CDR3 region has 13 residues. This CDR3 is CASSFGGEYEQYF. The CDR3 coding sequence is TGTGCCAGCAGCTTCGGAGGAGAGTACGAGCAGTACTTC.

This clonotype was recorded many times. The chain recombines TRBV12-3 or TRBV12-4 with TRBJ2-1; D is perhaps TRBD2 (6 bases). V lost 3 bases, J lost 0 bases, and 9 bases lay in between. This CDR3 is built from 15 residues. CDR3 nucleotides: TGTGCCAGCAGTTTTACCGGGGGCTCCTACAATGAGCAGTTCTTC. Translated: CASSFTGGSYNEQFF.

The chain has TRBV5-8 and TRBJ1-2; D is ambiguous. Between the trimmed V and J ends, which lost 0 bases and 4 bases, there was a span of 13 bases. This CDR3 is 15 amino acids long. The germline V gene has CDR1 SGHTS and CDR2 YDEGEE. The DNA for the CDR3 is TGTGCCAGCAGCTTGGACCGGCCGAGGATCTATGGCTACACCTTC. It translates to CASSLDRPRIYGYTF.

This clonotype was recorded many times. The V gene is TRBV10-2, the J gene TRBJ2-3, with D perhaps TRBD1 (5 bases). The ends were cut back, 4 bases at V and 4 bases at J, with 9 bases in the middle. The CDR3 totals 13 residues. Germline V gene data show CDR1 as WSHSY and CDR2 as SAAADI. CDR3 coding DNA: TGCGCCAGCAGTGTATCACAGGCAGATACGCAGTATTTT. It yields the protein CASSVSQADTQYF.

The chain has TRBV29-1 and TRBJ1-1, with 7 positions matching TRBD1. The V segment lost 6 bases and the J segment 0 bases; nucleotides outside the gene matches: 7. The CDR3 has 14 residues. Germline CDR1 reads SQVTM; CDR2 reads ANQGSEA. This CDR3 is CSVGQASMNTEAFF. The CDR3 DNA follows: TGCAGCGTCGGACAGGCCTCTATGAACACTGAAGCTTTCTTT.

The chain has TRBV30 and TRBJ1-2; D gene uncertain. From germline, CDR1 is GTSNPN and CDR2 SVGIG (reference sequence). This CDR3 has 11 residues. V gave up 0 bases and J gave up 13 bases, with 12 bases separating them. In DNA form, the CDR3 reads TGTGCCTGGAGTGTATCACAACTCTCCACCTTC. Amino acids: CAWSVSQLSTF.

This clonotype was detected only a few times. The genes are TRBV6-6 and TRBJ1-1; 9 bases agree with TRBD1. This CDR3 is 17 amino acids long. Trimming cost V 4 bases and J 3 bases; bases outside gene matches: 12. CDR1 MNHNY and CDR2 SVGAGI come from the germline V gene (reference sequence). The CDR3 DNA reads TGTGCCAGCAGTTTTCGGTGGGGACAGGGAGCCGACACTGAAGCTTTCTTT. Amino acid sequence: CASSFRWGQGADTEAFF.